The 25 T cell receptor beta chains below were found in one sample sequenced in a study of blood T cell repertoires in COVID-19. Generated by immunoSEQ multiplex PCR, the TCRdb table keeps only in-frame clones and is missing some. The table lists 190,000 or so clones, roughly 80% of them singletons. Sequenced sample: peripheral blood. These receptors were obtained from a man in his fifties or sixties who had recovered from COVID-19.

V gene TRBV12-3 or TRBV12-4 combines with J gene TRBJ2-3, with D unresolved. Trimming removed 6 bases at V and 0 bases at J, with 7 bases between. CDR3 size: 13 residues. This CDR3 is CASSLFSTDTQYF. The CDR3 region has the DNA TGTGCCAGCAGCCTTTTCAGCACAGATACGCAGTATTTT.

The V gene is TRBV4-2, the J gene TRBJ2-2; TRBD2 aligns across 13 bases. Germline V lookup: CDR1 LGHNA, CDR2 YNFKEQ. CDR3 length: 15 residues. The trim removed 3 bases at V and 7 bases at J, leaving 2 bases unmatched. The CDR3, as DNA: TGTGCCAGCAGCCAGACTAGCGGGAGGAGCGGGGAGCTGTTTTTT. Protein product: CASSQTSGRSGELFF.

The sample holds a few counts of this clone. The chain couples TRBV12-5 to TRBJ1-1; 7 nucleotides agree with TRBD1. The V gene's germline CDR1 is LGHNT and CDR2 FRNRAP. The V segment lost 5 bases and the J segment 0 bases; nucleotides outside the gene matches: 3. This CDR3 has 14 amino acids. The CDR3 here is CASGGTAMNTEAFF. The CDR3 nucleotides are TGTGCTAGTGGTGGGACAGCCATGAACACTGAAGCTTTCTTT.

Concerning this clone itself: The germline gene is not matched at one end of the junction; a read error may be the cause. The chain combines TRBV30 with TRBJ1-1; no definite D call. The CDR3 contains 16 residues. Germline V gene lookup returns CDR1 GTSNPN and CDR2 SVGIG (reference sequence). As DNA, the CDR3 is TGTGCTTGGAGTATCCCCAGGCAGAGCATGAACACTGAAGCTTTCTTT. Translated: CAWSIPRQSMNTEAFF.

The V call is TRBV5-1, the J call TRBJ2-3, with D hard to call. Germline V lookup: CDR1 SGHRS, CDR2 YFSETQ. Trimming took 4 bases from V and 0 from J, leaving 12 bases between them. CDR3 size: 15 residues. Here the CDR3 reads CASSARITSTDTQYF. The CDR3, as DNA: TGCGCCAGCAGCGCCAGGATTACAAGCACAGATACGCAGTATTTT.

This clone was picked up one time. The V and J genes are TRBV10-3 and TRBJ2-1; TRBD2 matches at 15 bases. Losses at the gene ends were 2 bases for V and 7 bases for J; bases not matched to a gene: 9. Looked up from germline, CDR1 is ENHRY and CDR2 is SYGVKD. This CDR3 has 18 residues. The CDR3 DNA sequence: TGTGCCATCAGTGAGCCTGGACTAGCGGGAGGGGCAGAGAATGAGCAGTTCTTC. Protein: CAISEPGLAGGAENEQFF.

This clone appeared once. The genes are TRBV18 and TRBJ1-5; possible D gene TRBD1, 5 bases. CDR1 and CDR2 (germline): KGHSH, LQKENI. Trimming pared 2 bases from V and 3 bases from J, leaving 11 bases between. The CDR3 is made up of 15 amino acids. The CDR3 protein is CASSPSGKDNQPQHF. Written as DNA, the CDR3 is TGTGCCAGCTCACCATCAGGGAAGGACAATCAGCCCCAGCATTTT.

This chain uses TRBV3-1 (or the pseudogene TRBV3-2) with TRBJ1-2; D is unclear. Per the germline V gene, CDR1 is LGHDT and CDR2 is YNNKEL (reference sequence). V lost 4 bases and J 2 bases, leaving 11 bases between the germline ends. The CDR3 extends over 14 amino acids. CDR3 in amino acids: CASSRSRGNYGYTF. CDR3 nucleotides: TGTGCCAGCAGCCGTTCGCGGGGAAACTATGGCTACACCTTC.

The V call is TRBV16, the J call TRBJ2-3, with 11 bases lining up with TRBD2. The CDR3 is made up of 17 amino acids. Germline CDR1 reads KGHSY; CDR2 reads FQNENV. The V gene end was trimmed by 4 bases and the J gene end by 0 bases; junction bases not matched to a gene: 6. The DNA for the CDR3 is TGTGCCAGCAGCCCCCCCTTAGCGGGAGGGAGCACAGATACGCAGTATTTT. It encodes CASSPPLAGGSTDTQYF. Full variable domain (outside the CDR3, taken from reference TRBV16 and TRBJ2-3): GEEVAQTPKHLVRGEGQKAKLYCAPIKGHSYVFWYQQVLKNEFKFLISFQNENVFDETGMPKERFSAKCLPNSPCSLEIQATKLEDSAVYFCASSPPLAGGSTDTQYFGPGTRLTVL.

This chain joins TRBV18 and TRBJ2-7; weak D call: TRBD1 (6 bases). The CDR3 has 16 residues. In germline, CDR1 is KGHSH, CDR2 LQKENI. V was shortened by 2 bases and J by 3 bases, with 17 bases between the two germline ends. This chain's CDR3 is CASSPDRPIILYEQYF. The CDR3, as DNA: TGTGCCAGCTCACCAGACAGGCCTATCATCCTCTACGAGCAGTACTTC.

The J gene is TRBJ2-2, the V gene TRBV7-2, with D possibly being TRBD1 (6 bases). V was clipped by 2 bases and J by 3 bases, with 7 bases between them. The CDR3 covers 14 residues. Germline values: CDR1 SGHTA, CDR2 FQGNSA. The chain's CDR3 is CASSLWTDTGELFF. Here the CDR3 DNA reads TGTGCCAGCAGCTTATGGACAGACACCGGGGAGCTGTTTTTT.

The rearrangement links TRBV6-7 to TRBJ1-4, with D unresolved. TRBV6-7 carries the ORF label, with uncertain function. The length of the CDR3 is 16 residues. The V and J ends lost 11 bases and 0 bases respectively, with 19 bases between them. CDR3 sequence reads: CAPPWLKKATNEKLFF. The CDR3 DNA reads TGTGCCCCCCCATGGCTTAAGAAAGCAACTAATGAAAAACTGTTTTTT.

CDR3 sequence reads: CASSLMTGGYEQYF. The CDR3 DNA reads TGTGCCAGCAGCCTGATGACAGGGGGCTACGAGCAGTACTTC. The rearrangement joins TRBV9 to TRBJ2-7; 9 bases match TRBD1. The CDR3 is made up of 14 amino acids. Germline V gene lookup returns CDR1 SGDLS and CDR2 YYNGEE. Trimming removed 4 bases from V and 3 bases from J; junction bases left unmatched: 5.

V gene TRBV19 combines with J gene TRBJ1-6; possible D gene TRBD1, 5 bases. The CDR3 extends over 14 amino acids. CDR1 LNHDA and CDR2 SQIVND come from the germline V gene (reference sequence). Trimming took 5 bases from V and 5 from J, leaving 10 bases between them. CDR3 residues: CASSPRGNNSPLHF. The CDR3 bases are TGTGCCAGTAGTCCGCGGGGGAATAATTCACCCCTCCACTTT.

The chain is built from TRBV5-6 and TRBJ1-1; TRBD1 matches at 9 bases. Germline loops: CDR1 SGHDT, CDR2 YYEEEE. V was pared by 4 bases and J by 4 bases, with 8 bases of the junction left unmatched. The length of the CDR3 is 15 residues. The CDR3: CASSPGTGIVTEAFF. The DNA of the CDR3 is TGTGCCAGCAGCCCCGGGACAGGGATTGTCACTGAAGCTTTCTTT.

The chain links TRBV4-3 to TRBJ1-2, with 9 bases lining up with TRBD1. This CDR3 region has 14 residues. Per the germline V gene, CDR1 is LGHNA and CDR2 is YSLEER. Trimming took 0 bases from V and 7 from J; bases not matched to a gene: 3. CDR3 sequence (DNA): TGCGCCAGCAGCCAAGATCCGACAGGGGGTGGCTACACCTTC. Translated: CASSQDPTGGGYTF.

V is TRBV11-3 and J is TRBJ2-1; TRBD2 agrees at 13 bases. The germline CDR1 and CDR2 sequences are SGHNT and YENEEA. V was clipped by 5 bases and J by 8 bases; unmatched bases: 9. The CDR3 has 16 residues. CDR3 in DNA: TGTGCCAGCAGCCCCGGACTAGCGGGAGATATCGATGAGCAGTTCTTC. This gives the protein CASSPGLAGDIDEQFF.

The chain is built from TRBV10-3 and TRBJ1-6; 8 bases line up with TRBD1. J gave up 8 bases and V 9 bases, and 9 bases lay outside the gene matches. The germline V gene encodes CDR1 ENHRY and CDR2 SYGVKD. This CDR3 comprises 14 residues. The chain's CDR3 is CAIRNGQGDSPLHF. The CDR3 DNA sequence: TGTGCCATTCGTAACGGACAGGGCGATTCACCCCTCCACTTT.

V gene TRBV7-2 combines with J gene TRBJ2-7; maybe TRBD2 (5 bases). Per the germline V gene, CDR1 is SGHTA and CDR2 is FQGNSA. Trimming removed 4 bases from V and 4 bases from J, with 17 bases in between. This CDR3 is 15 amino acids long. Here the CDR3 DNA reads TGTGCCAGCAGCTCCGAGTTCGGCAGCGGTTACGAGCAGTACTTC. Protein product: CASSSEFGSGYEQYF.

Only one count was recorded for this clone. The V gene is TRBV9, the J gene TRBJ2-1; no clear D gene. CDR3 size: 13 residues. Germline CDR1 SGDLS, CDR2 YYNGEE. The V gene lost 3 bases and the J gene lost 7 bases, with 11 bases spanning the gap. The CDR3 coding sequence is TGTGCCAGCAGCGCCAGCCTAGGAAATGAGCAGTTCTTC. Translated, it gives CASSASLGNEQFF.

The V gene is TRBV6-4, the J gene TRBJ1-3; D gene uncertain. V lost 2 bases to trimming and J lost 4 bases, with 15 bases between them. CDR3 length: 16 amino acids. Germline assignment: CDR1 MRHNA and CDR2 SNTAGT. This CDR3 reads CASSDNGGERGNTIYF. The CDR3 DNA reads TGTGCCAGCAGTGACAACGGCGGGGAGAGAGGAAACACCATATATTTT.

The chain joins TRBV5-4 to TRBJ2-2; D unresolved. Germline V gene lookup returns CDR1 SGHNT and CDR2 YYREEE (reference sequence). CDR3 length: 12 amino acids. Trimming took off 4 bases at V and 5 bases at J, with 6 bases between the two ends. CDR3 in amino acids: CASSLLTGELFF. CDR3 nucleotide sequence: TGTGCCAGCAGCCTCCTAACCGGGGAGCTGTTTTTT.

The chain combines TRBV10-2 with TRBJ2-3, with D possibly being TRBD2 (5 bases). The CDR3 runs to 14 residues. Germline CDR1 WSHSY, CDR2 SAAADI. V was trimmed by 5 bases and J by 2 bases, leaving 11 bases between them. CDR3 amino acids: CASSLGLYTDTQYF. In DNA form, the CDR3 reads TGCGCCAGCAGTCTCGGACTGTACACAGATACGCAGTATTTT.

This clone was seen more than once but under ten times. The chain employs TRBV23-1 and TRBJ1-5, with D possibly being TRBD1 (6 bases). TRBV23-1 is an ORF, and what it does is uncertain. There are 15 residues in the CDR3. The V end was cut by 4 bases, the J end by 1 base, with 11 bases between. The CDR3 reads CASSPGQISNQPQHF. The CDR3, as DNA: TGCGCCAGCAGTCCGGGACAAATAAGCAATCAGCCCCAGCATTTT.

The gene calls are TRBV24-1 and TRBJ1-4; 8 nucleotides agree with TRBD1. The length of the CDR3 is 21 residues. Germline assignment: CDR1 KGHDR and CDR2 SFDVKD. J lost 3 bases, V lost 0 bases, and 17 bases had no gene match. The CDR3 coding sequence is TGTGCCACCAGTGATTTGCAATTCGGGCGACAGGGGTGGGCGGCTAATGAAAAACTGTTTTTT. Translating it yields CATSDLQFGRQGWAANEKLFF.